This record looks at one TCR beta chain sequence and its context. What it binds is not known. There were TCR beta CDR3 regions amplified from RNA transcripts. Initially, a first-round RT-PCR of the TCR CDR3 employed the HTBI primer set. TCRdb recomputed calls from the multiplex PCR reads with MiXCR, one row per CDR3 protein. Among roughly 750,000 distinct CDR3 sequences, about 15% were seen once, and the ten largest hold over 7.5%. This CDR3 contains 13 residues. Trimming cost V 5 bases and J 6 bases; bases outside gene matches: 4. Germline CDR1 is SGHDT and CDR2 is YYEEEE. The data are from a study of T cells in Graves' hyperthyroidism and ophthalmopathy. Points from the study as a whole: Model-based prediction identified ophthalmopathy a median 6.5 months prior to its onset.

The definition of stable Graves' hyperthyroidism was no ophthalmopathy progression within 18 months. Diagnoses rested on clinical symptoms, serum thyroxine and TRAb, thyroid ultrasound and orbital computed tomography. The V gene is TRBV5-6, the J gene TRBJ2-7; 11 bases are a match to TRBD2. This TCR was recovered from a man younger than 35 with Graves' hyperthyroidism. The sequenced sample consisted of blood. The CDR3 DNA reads TGTGCCAGCAGTCGTCTAGCGGGAGGCGAGCAGTACTTC. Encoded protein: CASSRLAGGEQYF.